The clone carrying this T cell receptor (beta chain) has at least ten counts. Its target is not known. The V gene's germline CDR1 is SGHRS and CDR2 YFSETQ. Trimming shortened V by 6 bases and J by 3 bases, and 11 bases separated the two germline ends. This CDR3 contains 13 residues. This sample was included in a study of neurological immune-mediated disorders. General study points: The absence of shared CDR3 amino acid sequences among expanded clones across subjects suggests private repertoires in all groups. It was HTLV-1-associated myelopathy that showed the most TCR clonal expansion, while multiple sclerosis showed the least, falling below healthy controls.

Unsorted libraries used 2 million PBMCs kept at -80 degrees C. TCRdb reprocessed the 5' RACE reads with MiXCR, giving one entry per CDR3 protein. The repertoire consists of nearly 60,000 distinct CDR3 sequences, with roughly 3.2% occurring once and the leading ten covering approximately 3.1%. The V and J genes are TRBV5-1 and TRBJ2-3; D not certain. Specimen: PBMCs. The TCR sequence derives from a woman aged 25 to 45 with multiple sclerosis. CDR3 coding DNA: TGCGCCAGCACCGAGCTAGGAACAGATACGCAGTATTTT. It codes for CASTELGTDTQYF.